This TCR beta chain was found in a study of T-cell memory formation after mild COVID-19. TCRdb reprocessed the 5' RACE reads via MiXCR and lists one record per CDR3 protein. The repertoire holds about 88,000 distinct CDR3 sequences, with around 25% as singletons. The specimen sequenced was PBMCs or a T cell subset sorted from them (not recorded which). The source of this sequence is a man aged 18 to 30 who had mild COVID-19 (a few samples of this study predate the infection). Cell type and time point are not known.

This CDR3 reads CATSRDLAAHEQYV. The CDR3 DNA is TGTGCCACCAGCAGGGACCTAGCGGCCCACGAGCAGTACGTC. The chain carries TRBV15 and TRBJ2-7; 7 bases are shared with TRBD2. Germline values: CDR1 LNHNV, CDR2 YYDKDF (reference sequence). The CDR3 is 14 amino acids. V gave up 3 bases and J gave up 5 bases; unmatched junction bases: 7.